There are a few counts of the clone carrying this T cell receptor beta chain. Its antigen is not identified. These data originate in a study of T cells in Graves' hyperthyroidism and ophthalmopathy. Study outcomes and limitations: Most clonotypes that expanded in the thyroid above 0.001 also showed up in blood.

The CDR3 regions of TCR beta were amplified from RNA transcripts. The HTBI primer set drove a first-round RT-PCR of the TCR CDR3. TCRdb analysed the multiplex PCR reads with MiXCR anew, one entry per CDR3 protein. The sample gives about 210,000 distinct CDR3 sequences, roughly 17% of which show up once; 50% is in the top ten. Trimming cost V 0 bases and J 5 bases, with 10 bases left between them. Germline CDR1 reads DFQATT; CDR2 reads SNEGSKA (reference sequence). The CDR3 covers 13 residues. This sequence joins TRBV20-1 and TRBJ2-5; a possible D gene is TRBD2 (6 bases). Material for sequencing was blood. The TCR was taken from a man between 50 and 59 years old with Graves' hyperthyroidism. The CDR3 nucleotides read TGCAGTGCTAGAGATCGGGGGTGGGAGACCCAGTACTTC. Translation gives CSARDRGWETQYF.